The 6 T cell receptor beta chains below were found in one sample sequenced in a study of T-cell memory formation after mild COVID-19. TCRdb itself ran the 5' RACE reads through MiXCR, one entry per CDR3 protein. Of around 450,000 distinct CDR3 sequences in the sample, over 15% were seen once. Material for sequencing was PBMCs or a T cell subset sorted from them (not recorded which). The receptors were gathered from an adult woman who had mild COVID-19 (a few samples of this study predate the infection). Cell type and time point are not known.

The chain is built from TRBV15 and TRBJ2-7; the match to TRBD1 covers 7 bases. J lost 6 bases, V lost 3 bases, and 8 bases had no gene match. The germline CDR1 and CDR2 sequences are LNHNV and YYDKDF (reference sequence). CDR3 length equals 14 residues. In DNA, the CDR3 is TGTGCCACCAGCAGTAGACAGGGTTCCGGCGAGCAGTACTTC. Its protein product is CATSSRQGSGEQYF.

This clonotype appeared a few times. The chain recombines TRBV5-1 with TRBJ2-1; D is perhaps TRBD1 (7 bases). This CDR3 comprises 11 residues. CDR1 SGHRS and CDR2 YFSETQ come from the germline V gene. Trimming removed 9 bases at V and 8 bases at J, with 12 bases between. In DNA form, the CDR3 reads TGCGCCAATGACAGGGAGGATGAGCAGTTCTTC. As protein: CANDREDEQFF.

The rearrangement joins TRBV6-2 or TRBV6-3 to TRBJ2-3; D is undetermined. In germline, CDR1 is MNHEY, CDR2 SVGEGT. The length of the CDR3 is 16 residues. V dropped 7 bases and J dropped 0 bases, with 17 bases sitting between them. The CDR3 protein is CASKRPGSSSTDTQYF. The CDR3 DNA follows: TGTGCCAGCAAACGCCCGGGCAGTTCTAGCACAGATACGCAGTATTTT.

The chain uses TRBV19 and TRBJ1-1, with no clear D. CDR1 is LNHDA, CDR2 SQIVND, per germline (reference sequence). V gave up 5 bases and J gave up 6 bases, with 4 bases separating them. The CDR3 contains 10 residues. The CDR3 spells CASSQAEAFF. CDR3 nucleotide sequence: TGTGCCAGTAGTCAAGCTGAAGCTTTCTTT.

The chain carries TRBV2 and TRBJ2-4; 12 nucleotides match TRBD2. The CDR3 is made up of 21 amino acids. V was clipped by 4 bases and J by 1 base; unmatched bases: 17. Germline V lookup: CDR1 SNHLY, CDR2 FYNNEI. Written as DNA, the CDR3 is TGTGCCAGCAGTGTAGTTGGCCCTAGCGGGGGGGCCTCTGAGGCCAAAAACATTCAGTACTTC. Its translation: CASSVVGPSGGASEAKNIQYF.

The chain joins TRBV5-1 to TRBJ2-7; maybe TRBD1 (6 bases). CDR1 is SGHRS, CDR2 YFSETQ, per germline. This CDR3 has 14 residues. V was cut by 4 bases and J by 6 bases, with 17 bases left in between. The CDR3 DNA follows: TGCGCCAGCAGCGTCGCGACGACAGGTGGCGAGCAGTACTTC. It is translated as CASSVATTGGEQYF.